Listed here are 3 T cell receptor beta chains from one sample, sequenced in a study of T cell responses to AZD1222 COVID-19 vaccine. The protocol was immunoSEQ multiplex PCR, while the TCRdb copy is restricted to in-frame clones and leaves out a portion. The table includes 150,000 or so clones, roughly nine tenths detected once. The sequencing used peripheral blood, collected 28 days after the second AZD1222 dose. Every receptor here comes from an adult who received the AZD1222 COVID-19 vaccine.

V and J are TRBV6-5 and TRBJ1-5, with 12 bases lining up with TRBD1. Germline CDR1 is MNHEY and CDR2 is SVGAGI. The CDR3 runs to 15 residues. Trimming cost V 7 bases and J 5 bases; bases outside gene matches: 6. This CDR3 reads CASTTGQGADQPQHF. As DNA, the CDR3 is TGTGCCAGCACCACGGGACAGGGGGCCGATCAGCCCCAGCATTTT.

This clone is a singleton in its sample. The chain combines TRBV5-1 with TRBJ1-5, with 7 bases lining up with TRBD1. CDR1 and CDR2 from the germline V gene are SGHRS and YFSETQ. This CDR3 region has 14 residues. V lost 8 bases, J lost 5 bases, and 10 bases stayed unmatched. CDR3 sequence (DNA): TGCGCCAGAGTTCGACAGGGACAAGATCAGCCCCAGCATTTT. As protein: CARVRQGQDQPQHF.

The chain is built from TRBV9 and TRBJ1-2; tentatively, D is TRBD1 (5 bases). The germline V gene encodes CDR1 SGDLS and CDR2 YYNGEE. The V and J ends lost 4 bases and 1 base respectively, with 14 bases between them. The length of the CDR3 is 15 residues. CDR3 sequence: CASSFQSGGNYGYTF. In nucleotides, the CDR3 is TGTGCCAGCAGCTTTCAGTCGGGGGGTAACTATGGCTACACCTTC.